The entry below gives a single TCR beta chain sequence along with its context. What it recognizes is unknown. Germline CDR1 LGHDT, CDR2 YNNKEL (reference sequence). The CDR3 extends over 13 amino acids. V was clipped by 5 bases and J by 8 bases, with 15 bases between them. This entry comes from a study of T cell responses to AZD1222 COVID-19 vaccine. Assay: immunoSEQ multiplex PCR; the TCRdb copy retains only in-frame clones and omits some. The sample has some 150,000 clones, around 89% seen once. Notes on the study in general: Possibly, clonal diversity was underestimated; donors were largely white British and included more females.

The specimen was peripheral blood, collected on day 0 of AZD1222 vaccination. This chain connects TRBV3-1 (or the pseudogene TRBV3-2) to TRBJ1-2, with a weak D call TRBD1 (5 bases). This receptor was identified in an adult in good health. CDR3 sequence: CASSLTVGRGYTF. The DNA of the CDR3 is TGTGCCAGCAGCTTGACAGTGGGTCGCGGCTACACCTTC.